Each of the 19 T cell receptor beta chains below was sequenced from the same sample in a study of CD8 T cells in Susac syndrome (dated by TCRdb to the late 2010s). Libraries were built with the immunoSEQ multiplex PCR assay. RNA was extracted using the RNeasy kit, and about 0.5 to 1 ug of the RNA was reverse transcribed with random hexamers. Clones were called with MiXCR by TCRdb after fastp trimmed the public reads at Q25, and only in-frame beta chains were retained. A single entry per CDR3 protein holds the most common genes and DNA from its merged rows. A total of 250,000 to 300,000 distinct CDR3 sequences appear in this sample, about 85% of them only once. About 0.11% of the sample belongs to the ten largest clones. Sequencing used CD8+ T cells from PBMCs. These receptors came from a human donor with multiple sclerosis.

This clonotype is a singleton in its sample. J is TRBJ1-1 and V is TRBV5-1; D is unclear. This CDR3 contains 13 residues. V was clipped by 1 base and J by 3 bases, with 7 bases between them. The germline gives CDR1 SGHRS, CDR2 YFSETQ. CDR3 amino acids: CASSLSSYTEAFF. CDR3 in DNA: TGCGCCAGCAGCTTGTCGTCATACACTGAAGCTTTCTTT.

The rearrangement joins TRBV11-2 to TRBJ2-2; no firm D call. V was clipped by 5 bases and J by 0 bases, with 7 bases between them. This CDR3 spans 14 amino acids. Germline V gene data show CDR1 as SGHAT and CDR2 as FQNNGV. CDR3 sequence: CASSVLANTGELFF. The CDR3 DNA follows: TGTGCCAGCAGCGTCCTCGCGAACACCGGGGAGCTGTTTTTT.

This CDR3 is CASSATLSDEQYF. The CDR3 DNA follows: TGTGCCAGCAGCGCGACACTTTCGGACGAGCAGTACTTC. This chain links TRBV7-9 with TRBJ2-7; D unclear. Per the germline V gene, CDR1 is SEHNR and CDR2 is FQNEAQ (reference sequence). V was cut by 5 bases and J by 5 bases, with 13 bases left in between. This CDR3 region has 13 residues.

This rearrangement joins TRBV28 to TRBJ2-7; the D gene could be TRBD1 or TRBD2 (5 bases each). In germline, CDR1 is MDHEN, CDR2 SYDVKM. CDR3 size: 18 residues. V shed 4 bases and J shed 2 bases, with 24 bases lying between them. CDR3 nucleotides: TGTGCCAGCAGTTCGACAATTTCCCGGGACCAGTCACCCTACGAGCAGTACTTC. Its protein product is CASSSTISRDQSPYEQYF.

The chain has TRBV30 and TRBJ2-1; TRBD2 matches at 11 bases. This CDR3 has 16 amino acids. The trim removed 3 bases at V and 4 bases at J, leaving 8 bases unmatched. Germline V gene data show CDR1 as GTSNPN and CDR2 as SVGIG (reference sequence). Here the CDR3 reads CAWSDQGLADYNEQFF. The CDR3 DNA is TGTGCCTGGAGCGATCAGGGACTAGCGGATTACAATGAGCAGTTCTTC.

V is TRBV3-1 and J is TRBJ1-2; D perhaps matches TRBD1 (5 bases). This CDR3 contains 14 residues. Germline values: CDR1 LGHDT, CDR2 YNNKEL (reference sequence). V was cut by 0 bases and J by 8 bases, with 13 bases left in between. CDR3 sequence (DNA): TGTGCCAGCAGCCAAGATCGAGGGGTAGAAGGCTACACCTTC. It specifies CASSQDRGVEGYTF.

CDR3 loop: CASSPRGSGRTSYEQYF. CDR3 sequence (DNA): TGTGCCAGCAGCCCCCGAGGTAGCGGGAGAACCTCCTACGAGCAGTACTTC. The V call is TRBV5-8, the J call TRBJ2-7; 9 bases align to TRBD2. V lost 4 bases, J lost 0 bases, and 11 bases stayed unmatched. The CDR3 has 17 residues. Looked up from germline, CDR1 is SGHTS and CDR2 is YDEGEE. Full variable domain (missing parts from reference TRBV5-8 and TRBJ2-7): EAGVTQSPTHLIKTRGQQATLRCSPISGHTSVYWYQQALGLGLQFLLWYDEGEERNRGNFPPRFSGRQFPNYSSELNVNALELEDSALYLCASSPRGSGRTSYEQYFGPGTRLTVT.

This clonotype was detected only a few times. The chain links TRBV7-8 to TRBJ2-1; 11 positions agree with TRBD2. CDR3 length equals 16 residues. Germline-derived CDR1 and CDR2 are SGHVS and FQNEAQ. V lost 5 bases to trimming and J lost 5 bases; unmatched junction nucleotides: 8. CDR3 sequence reads: CASSRGLAEPHNEQFF. The CDR3 nucleotides read TGTGCCAGCAGCAGGGGACTAGCGGAGCCCCACAATGAGCAGTTCTTC.

The chain joins TRBV4-1 to TRBJ2-2; no clear D. This CDR3 is built from 12 residues. V was trimmed by 0 bases and J by 10 bases, leaving 6 bases between them. From germline, CDR1 is MGHRA and CDR2 YSYEKL. CDR3 DNA sequence: TGCGCCAGCAGCCAAGATAAAGAGGAGCTGTTTTTT. This gives the protein CASSQDKEELFF.

This chain uses TRBV30 with TRBJ2-5; 10 bases agree with TRBD2. The CDR3 is 16 amino acids. The ends lost 4 bases at V and 2 bases at J; junction bases unmatched: 10. Germline V gene lookup returns CDR1 GTSNPN and CDR2 SVGIG (reference sequence). CDR3 DNA sequence: TGTGCCTGGACGGGCCTAGGACTAGCGGTACAAGAGACCCAGTACTTC. The encoded protein is CAWTGLGLAVQETQYF. Full variable domain (outside the CDR3, taken from reference TRBV30 and TRBJ2-5): SQTIHQWPATLVQPVGSPLSLECTVEGTSNPNLYWYRQAAGRGLQLLFYSVGIGQISSEVPQNLSASRPQDRQFILSSKKLLLSDSGFYLCAWTGLGLAVQETQYFGPGTRLLVL.

This chain connects TRBV7-9 to TRBJ2-5, with a weak D call TRBD2 (6 bases). This CDR3 is built from 15 residues. V dropped 5 bases and J dropped 3 bases, with 16 bases sitting between them. Germline V gene data show CDR1 as SEHNR and CDR2 as FQNEAQ (reference sequence). CDR3 nucleotide sequence: TGTGCCAGCAGCGATTTTCAGACGGGGGAAGAGACCCAGTACTTC. It codes for CASSDFQTGEETQYF.

The V call is TRBV6-2 or TRBV6-3, the J call TRBJ2-4; 12 bases fit TRBD2. The CDR3 consists of 20 residues. J gave up 1 base and V 2 bases, and 12 bases lay outside the gene matches. CDR1 is MNHEY, CDR2 SVGEGT, per germline. For the CDR3, the DNA is TGTGCCAGCAGTTACATGGCGCTAGCGGGAGGGCCGGTGGCCAAAAACATTCAGTACTTC. Protein: CASSYMALAGGPVAKNIQYF.

The gene calls are TRBV20-1 and TRBJ2-3; maybe TRBD2 (6 bases). Germline CDR1 reads DFQATT; CDR2 reads SNEGSKA (reference sequence). V lost 6 bases and J lost 6, with 19 bases in between. This CDR3 contains 14 residues. The CDR3 bases are TGCAGTGCCCAGCGGAGGGGCGAGGGGGATACGCAGTATTTT. Translation gives CSAQRRGEGDTQYF.

The rearrangement uses TRBV27 and TRBJ2-7; D remains unclear. V was cut by 6 bases and J by 2 bases, with 11 bases left in between. The CDR3 is 13 residues long. Per the germline V gene, CDR1 is MNHEY and CDR2 is SMNVEV (reference sequence). CDR3 protein: CASRGQSAYEQYF. The CDR3 DNA reads as TGTGCCAGCAGGGGTCAATCTGCCTACGAGCAGTACTTC.

This clonotype was recorded a few times. The chain uses TRBV27 and TRBJ1-5; D is unclear. The CDR3 runs to 13 residues. Germline V gene data show CDR1 as MNHEY and CDR2 as SMNVEV (reference sequence). The ends were cut back, 3 bases at V and 6 bases at J, with 9 bases in the middle. The DNA for the CDR3 is TGTGCCAGCAGTTTCGGGCGGGCTCAGCCCCAGCATTTT. Its translation: CASSFGRAQPQHF.

The V and J genes are TRBV7-3 and TRBJ2-5; a weak D match, TRBD1 (5 bases). With 0 bases removed from V and 5 bases from J, the gap between germline ends came to 13 bases. Germline lookup yields CDR1 SGHTA and CDR2 FQGTGA. The CDR3 sequence is 15 residues long. In DNA form, the CDR3 reads TGTGCCAGCAGCTTAACGGCAAGGGGTCGGGAGACCCAGTACTTC. Encoded protein: CASSLTARGRETQYF.

This sequence joins TRBV5-6 and TRBJ2-6; D is unresolved. The germline V gene has CDR1 SGHDT and CDR2 YYEEEE. Deletions cut 7 bases from V and 0 bases from J, with 2 bases between. The CDR3 has 12 amino acids. CDR3 protein: CASGSGANVLTF. As DNA, the CDR3 is TGTGCCAGCGGCTCTGGGGCCAACGTCCTGACTTTC.

The chain has TRBV27 and TRBJ2-1; D is ambiguous. CDR1 and CDR2 (germline): MNHEY, SMNVEV (reference sequence). Deletions cut 0 bases from V and 4 bases from J, with 10 bases between. This CDR3 comprises 15 residues. The CDR3 reads CASSLSQTYYNEQFF. The CDR3, as DNA: TGTGCCAGCAGTTTATCGCAGACCTATTACAATGAGCAGTTCTTC.

V usage is TRBV4-2 and J usage is TRBJ2-1, with 15 bases that match TRBD2. Germline V gene data show CDR1 as LGHNA and CDR2 as YNFKEQ. Trimming at V came to 4 bases and at J to 6 bases, leaving 4 bases not matched to a gene. The CDR3 has 16 amino acids. For the CDR3, the DNA is TGTGCCAGCAGCCTTCCGGGACTAGCGGGAGGCAATGAGCAGTTCTTC. As protein: CASSLPGLAGGNEQFF.